The rows below give T cell receptor beta chains drawn from one sample of a study of CXCR3-negative and CXCR3-positive naive CD8 T cells. Reprocessing the 5' RACE reads, TCRdb reports a single entry for every CDR3 protein and omits DNA. This sample contains some 130,000 distinct CDR3 sequences. The sample consisted of naive CXCR3+ CD8+ T cells from blood. These TCRs come from a human donor in good health. Some clones in this sample may be carry-over from other donors' samples. The CDR3 runs from the conserved cysteine through the conserved F or W. The order of the fields is V gene, J gene, CDR3 protein.

TRBV5-1,TRBJ2-1,CASSLVGGYNEQFF
TRBV7-9,TRBJ2-1,CASSRVGGLGQFF
TRBV7-9,TRBJ2-2,CASSFPGGDGARFPGELFF
TRBV27,TRBJ2-7,CASSPRDGAYEQYF
TRBV7-3,TRBJ2-3,CASSSGLTSTDTQYF
TRBV5-1,TRBJ2-1,CASSFGSSSYNEQFF
TRBV4-3,TRBJ1-1,CASSQDPTPNTEAFF
TRBV29-1,TRBJ2-3,CSAPAGTSGILSTDTQYF
TRBV7-9,TRBJ2-5,CASSDGLQETQYF
TRBV20-1,TRBJ2-1,CSARDEETANEQFF
TRBV11-2,TRBJ2-7,CASSPRDHYEQYF
TRBV27,TRBJ1-6,CASSLLGIGSPLHF
TRBV28,TRBJ2-2,CASSLWEVRGLTGELFF
TRBV6-2/TRBV6-3,TRBJ2-1,CASTPPSGGYNEQFF
TRBV10-1,TRBJ2-7,CASSESASGWNEQYF
TRBV14,TRBJ2-7,CASFSTPRVQYF
TRBV7-3,TRBJ1-1,CASSPTGRRDTEAFF
TRBV4-1,TRBJ1-2,CASSQAQGATYGYTF
TRBV4-3,TRBJ2-7,CASSQGWAPAYEQYF
TRBV6-5,TRBJ2-3,CASSYGGSPDTQYF